The T cell receptor (beta chain) under discussion was sequenced for a study of PD-1 blockade in classical Hodgkin lymphoma. Whole-study results and caveats: Individuals initiating nivolumab under 1 year after ASCT were excluded. Newly diagnosed patients reportedly trailed healthy donors in baseline TCR diversity. Undefined causes, possibly disease activity or prior therapy, underlie the repertoire differences.

Germline CDR1 reads MNHEY; CDR2 reads SVGAGI. CDR3 length equals 14 residues. The V gene lost 8 bases and the J gene lost 2 bases, with 16 bases spanning the gap. The data were produced by immunoSEQ multiplex PCR, yet TCRdb's version contains in-frame clones alone and is incomplete. Altogether tens of thousands of clones are present, around 80% being singletons, with the ten largest covering around 8.8%. Brentuximab vedotin exposure varied among the patients, all of whom had relapsed after autologous stem cell transplantation. Complete response, partial response or progressive disease was recorded as best response. On this clone itself: Its antigen remains unidentified.

The origin of this receptor is a human donor with classical Hodgkin lymphoma. Sequences were derived from peripheral blood mononuclear cells (PBMCs), sampled before the second cycle of nivolumab. J is TRBJ2-7 and V is TRBV6-5; D perhaps matches TRBD1 (5 bases). CDR3 residues: CASSPFQGPYEQYF. The CDR3, as DNA: TGTGCCAGCTCCCCCTTTCAGGGCCCCTACGAGCAGTACTTC.